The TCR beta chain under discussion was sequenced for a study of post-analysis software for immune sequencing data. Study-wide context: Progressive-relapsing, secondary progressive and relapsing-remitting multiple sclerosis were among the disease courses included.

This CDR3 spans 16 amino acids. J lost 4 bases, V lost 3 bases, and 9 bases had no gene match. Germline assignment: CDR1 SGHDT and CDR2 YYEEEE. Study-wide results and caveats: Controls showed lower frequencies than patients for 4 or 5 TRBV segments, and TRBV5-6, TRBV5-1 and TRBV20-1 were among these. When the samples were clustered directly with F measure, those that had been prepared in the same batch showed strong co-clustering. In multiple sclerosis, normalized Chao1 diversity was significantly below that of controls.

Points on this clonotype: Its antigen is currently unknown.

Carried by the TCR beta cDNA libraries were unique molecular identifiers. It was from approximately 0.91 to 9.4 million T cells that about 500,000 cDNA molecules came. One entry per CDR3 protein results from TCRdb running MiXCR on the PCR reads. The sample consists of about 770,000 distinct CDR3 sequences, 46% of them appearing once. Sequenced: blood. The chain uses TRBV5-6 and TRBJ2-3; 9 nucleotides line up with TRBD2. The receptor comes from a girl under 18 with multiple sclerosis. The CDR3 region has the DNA TGTGCCAGCAGCTCACAACCGGGACTAGCTTCAGATACGCAGTATTTT. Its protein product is CASSSQPGLASDTQYF.